This passage covers 18 T cell receptor beta chains from one sample sequenced in a study of blood T cell repertoires in COVID-19. Data came from immunoSEQ multiplex PCR; TCRdb stores just in-frame clones and leaves some out. This table has about 14,000 clones, roughly 91% appearing once. The source material was peripheral blood. These receptors all come from a human donor in a cohort sampled during active COVID-19.

V is TRBV11-2 and J is TRBJ2-3; TRBD1 matches 8 bases. V was clipped by 1 base and J by 4 bases; unmatched bases: 4. The germline V gene encodes CDR1 SGHAT and CDR2 FQNNGV. This CDR3 has 15 amino acids. The CDR3: CASSLGQGRSDTQYF. CDR3 coding DNA: TGTGCCAGCAGCTTAGGACAGGGGAGATCAGATACGCAGTATTTT.

V is TRBV3-1 (or the pseudogene TRBV3-2) and J is TRBJ2-3, with D possibly TRBD1 on 5 matching bases. The CDR3 contains 15 residues. V was cut by 1 base and J by 2 bases, with 10 bases left in between. Germline V gene data show CDR1 as LGHDT and CDR2 as YNNKEL (reference sequence). In nucleotides, the CDR3 is TGTGCCAGCAGCCAAGTAGGGGTACACACAGATACGCAGTATTTT. Its protein is CASSQVGVHTDTQYF.

The chain uses TRBV19 and TRBJ2-3, with a tentative D call TRBD1 (5 bases). The germline V gene encodes CDR1 LNHDA and CDR2 SQIVND (reference sequence). The ends were cut back, 0 bases at V and 5 bases at J, with 12 bases in the middle. This CDR3 comprises 15 residues. CDR3 sequence reads: CASSIDLRGRDTQYF. DNA for the CDR3: TGTGCCAGTAGTATAGATCTAAGGGGAAGAGATACGCAGTATTTT.

The chain carries TRBV3-1 (or the pseudogene TRBV3-2) and TRBJ1-6, with 9 bases fitting TRBD1. The CDR3 loop spans 14 amino acids. CDR1 LGHDT and CDR2 YNNKEL come from the germline V gene (reference sequence). V was pared by 6 bases and J by 9 bases, with 6 bases of the junction left unmatched. For the CDR3, the DNA is TGTGCCAGCAGAGCGACAGGGGGTGGTTCACCCCTCCACTTT. This codes for CASRATGGGSPLHF.

This clone was seen a few times. V usage is TRBV5-4 and J usage is TRBJ2-3, with 9 positions matching TRBD2. CDR1 is SGHNT and CDR2 is YYREEE in the germline V gene (reference sequence). V trimming: 2 bases; J trimming: 4 bases; junction bases outside the gene matches: 5. CDR3 length: 15 residues. Written as DNA, the CDR3 is TGTGCCAGCAGCTTTGCGGGGGGGCCTCCAGATACGCAGTATTTT. Its translation is CASSFAGGPPDTQYF. Full variable domain (outside the CDR3, taken from reference TRBV5-4 and TRBJ2-3): ETGVTQSPTHLIKTRGQQVTLRCSSQSGHNTVSWYQQALGQGPQFIFQYYREEENGRGNFPPRFSGLQFPNYSSELNVNALELDDSALYLCASSFAGGPPDTQYFGPGTRLTVL.

V and J are TRBV4-3 and TRBJ2-7; D may be TRBD2 (5 bases). Germline values: CDR1 LGHNA, CDR2 YSLEER. The CDR3 runs to 15 residues. Trimming took off 1 base at V and 2 bases at J, with 12 bases between the two ends. CDR3 protein: CASSQVSSGTYEQYF. CDR3 in DNA: TGCGCCAGCAGCCAAGTATCCAGCGGAACCTACGAGCAGTACTTC.

In its sample, this clone was seen once. The chain recombines TRBV2 with TRBJ2-5, with TRBD2 identical over 7 bases. Germline assignment: CDR1 SNHLY and CDR2 FYNNEI. V dropped 6 bases and J dropped 4; count of bases not matched to a gene: 2. This CDR3 is 12 amino acids long. The CDR3 nucleotides are TGTGCCAGCAGCGCTAGCGGAGAGACCCAGTACTTC. Residues: CASSASGETQYF.

The chain employs TRBV27 and TRBJ1-2, with 9 bases aligning to TRBD1. The V and J ends lost 6 bases and 4 bases, in that order; junction bases with no gene match: 9. The V gene's germline CDR1 is MNHEY and CDR2 SMNVEV (reference sequence). This CDR3 is 15 amino acids long. The CDR3 region is CASRSRDRASYGYTF. In nucleotides, the CDR3 is TGTGCCAGCAGAAGTCGGGACAGGGCATCCTATGGCTACACCTTC.

This chain connects TRBV4-2 to TRBJ2-5; 8 nucleotides match TRBD2. The CDR3 length is 17 residues. Looked up from germline, CDR1 is LGHNA and CDR2 is YNFKEQ. Trimming took 0 bases from V and 5 from J; bases not matched to a gene: 11. The CDR3 nucleotides read TGTGCCAGCAGCCAAGATACGATCGGGGGGGCCGGGGAGACCCAGTACTTC. Translated, it gives CASSQDTIGGAGETQYF.

The rearrangement uses TRBV27 and TRBJ2-3; D uncertain. CDR1 is MNHEY, CDR2 SMNVEV, per germline (reference sequence). Trimming removed 5 bases from V and 4 bases from J, with 10 bases in between. This CDR3 contains 13 residues. This chain's CDR3 is CASSHSSADTQYF. The DNA of the CDR3 is TGTGCCAGCAGTCACTCAAGTGCAGATACGCAGTATTTT.

Written as DNA, the CDR3 is TGTGCCAGCAGCCGAACCTTCCCGACAGGGGAGGATGAAAAACTGTTTTTT. Translating it yields CASSRTFPTGEDEKLFF. The chain recombines TRBV3-1 (or the pseudogene TRBV3-2) with TRBJ1-4; 8 bases agree with TRBD1. Looked up from germline, CDR1 is LGHDT and CDR2 is YNNKEL (reference sequence). The V segment lost 4 bases and the J segment 6 bases; nucleotides outside the gene matches: 13. The CDR3 length is 17 residues.

This clone was seen a handful of times. V gene TRBV27 combines with J gene TRBJ1-5; D not certain. The CDR3 extends over 15 amino acids. Looked up from germline, CDR1 is MNHEY and CDR2 is SMNVEV (reference sequence). The V gene lost 6 bases and the J gene lost 3 bases, with 15 bases spanning the gap. CDR3: CASSPGGLVNQPQHF. DNA of the CDR3: TGTGCCAGCAGCCCAGGAGGACTTGTCAATCAGCCCCAGCATTTT.

CDR3 bases: TGTGCCTGGAAACGGGGATATGGCTACACCTTC. It translates to CAWKRGYGYTF. V gene TRBV30 combines with J gene TRBJ1-2; D ambiguous. Germline lookup yields CDR1 GTSNPN and CDR2 SVGIG (reference sequence). Trimming took off 4 bases at V and 5 bases at J, with 8 bases between the two ends. The CDR3 covers 11 residues.

V and J are TRBV28 and TRBJ1-2; D is perhaps TRBD1 (5 bases). The germline V gene has CDR1 MDHEN and CDR2 SYDVKM. The CDR3 runs to 13 residues. Trimming shortened V by 3 bases and J by 4 bases, and 9 bases separated the two germline ends. The CDR3 DNA sequence: TGTGCCAGCAGTTTCCAGGGCGCCTATGGCTACACCTTC. Its protein product is CASSFQGAYGYTF.

The chain employs TRBV5-1 and TRBJ2-1, with a weak D call TRBD2 (6 bases). The ends were cut back, 5 bases at V and 7 bases at J, with 22 bases in the middle. Germline V gene sequence: CDR1 SGHRS, CDR2 YFSETQ. The length of the CDR3 is 16 residues. This CDR3 is CASSFRGRENGNEQFF. CDR3 bases: TGCGCCAGCAGTTTTAGGGGACGGGAGAATGGGAATGAGCAGTTCTTC.

This clone was counted a single time. V and J are TRBV7-9 and TRBJ1-4; D possibly corresponds to TRBD1 (6 bases). The CDR3 loop spans 15 amino acids. The germline V and J ends were trimmed by 1 base and 7 bases, with 13 bases remaining between them. The germline gives CDR1 SEHNR, CDR2 FQNEAQ (reference sequence). The CDR3 loop reads CASSLDPRGSEKLFF. CDR3 in DNA: TGTGCCAGCAGCTTAGACCCCAGGGGCAGTGAAAAACTGTTTTTT.

The CDR3 DNA is TGTGCCAGCATGTTTAGGGGGGGCGGGGAGCTGTTTTTT. This codes for CASMFRGGGELFF. The chain has TRBV28 and TRBJ2-2, with D possibly matching TRBD2 (7 bases). The V end lost 7 bases, the J end lost 7 bases, and 13 bases lay between the germline ends. Germline loops: CDR1 MDHEN, CDR2 SYDVKM. The CDR3 runs 13 residues. Drawing the rest from reference TRBV28 and TRBJ2-2, the complete variable domain is DVKVTQSSRYLVKRTGEKVFLECVQDMDHENMFWYRQDPGLGLRLIYFSYDVKMKEKGDIPEGYSVSREKKERFSLILESASTNQTSMYLCASMFRGGGELFFGEGSRLTVL.

V and J are TRBV12-3 or TRBV12-4 and TRBJ2-3; D uncertain. Trimming removed 10 bases at V and 4 bases at J, with 9 bases between. The CDR3 is made up of 11 amino acids. The CDR3 region has the DNA TGTGCCAACGCTCGGGCAGATACGCAGTATTTT. It is translated as CANARADTQYF.